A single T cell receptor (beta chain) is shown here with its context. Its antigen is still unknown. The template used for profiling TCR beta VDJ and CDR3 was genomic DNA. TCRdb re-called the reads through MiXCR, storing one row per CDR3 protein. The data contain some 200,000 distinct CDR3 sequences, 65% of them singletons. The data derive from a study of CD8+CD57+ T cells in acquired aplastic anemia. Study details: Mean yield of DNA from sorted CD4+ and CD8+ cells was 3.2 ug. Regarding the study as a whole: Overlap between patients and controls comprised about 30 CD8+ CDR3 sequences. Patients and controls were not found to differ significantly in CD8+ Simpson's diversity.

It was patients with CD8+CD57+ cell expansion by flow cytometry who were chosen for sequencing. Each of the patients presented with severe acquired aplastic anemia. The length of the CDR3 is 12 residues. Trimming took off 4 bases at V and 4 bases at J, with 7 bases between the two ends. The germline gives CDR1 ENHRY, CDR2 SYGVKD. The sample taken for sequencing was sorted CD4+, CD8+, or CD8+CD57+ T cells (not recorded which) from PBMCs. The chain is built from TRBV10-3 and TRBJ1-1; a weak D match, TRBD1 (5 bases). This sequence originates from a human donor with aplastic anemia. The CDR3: CAISVGVTEAFF. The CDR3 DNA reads TGTGCCATCAGTGTGGGGGTCACTGAAGCTTTCTTT.